This T cell receptor (beta chain) came from a study of blood T cells in healthy people across ages. For the study at large: About one barcoded beta molecule per two T cells was captured by template switching.

Then a second PCR, running about 7 to 11 cycles, was carried out with a sample-barcoded 5' primer and a J-beta primer mix. From the 5' RACE reads, TCRdb called clonotypes with MiXCR, one entry per CDR3 protein. The sample contains 850,000 to 1,300,000 distinct CDR3 sequences, more than 35% of which appear only once. Study results and limitations: Unknown CMV status may confound age-related changes in expanded clones. Per million T cells, TCR beta diversity dropped roughly linearly as age increased.

To note about this clonotype: Its cognate antigen is unknown.

V lost 3 bases, J lost 5 bases, and 11 bases lay in between. The V gene's germline CDR1 is DFQATT and CDR2 SNEGSKA (reference sequence). The CDR3 length is 13 residues. This sequence originates from a woman in her sixties in good health. Sequencing was carried out using blood. This chain joins TRBV20-1 and TRBJ2-4; D is uncertain. CDR3 in amino acids: CSASRQTENIQYF. In DNA, the CDR3 is TGCAGTGCTAGTCGCCAGACCGAAAACATTCAGTACTTC.